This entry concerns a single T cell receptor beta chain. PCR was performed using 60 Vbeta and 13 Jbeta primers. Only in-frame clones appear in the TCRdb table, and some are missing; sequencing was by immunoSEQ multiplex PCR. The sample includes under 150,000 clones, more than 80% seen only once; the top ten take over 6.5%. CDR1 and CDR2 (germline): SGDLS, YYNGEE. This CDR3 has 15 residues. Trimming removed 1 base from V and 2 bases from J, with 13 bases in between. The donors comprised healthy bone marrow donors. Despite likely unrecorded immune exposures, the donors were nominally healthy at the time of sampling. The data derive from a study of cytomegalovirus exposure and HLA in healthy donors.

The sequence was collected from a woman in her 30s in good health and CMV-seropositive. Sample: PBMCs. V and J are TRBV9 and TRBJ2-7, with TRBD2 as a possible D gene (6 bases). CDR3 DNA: TGTGCCAGCAGCGTACGTTGGGAGGTTCCCTACGAGCAGTACTTC. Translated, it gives CASSVRWEVPYEQYF.